The 23 T cell receptor beta chains below were found in one sample sequenced in a study of T cells in Graves' hyperthyroidism and ophthalmopathy. RNA transcripts provided the source from which TCR beta CDR3 regions were amplified. Researchers ran a first-round RT-PCR on the TCR CDR3 using the HTBI primer set. TCRdb re-analysed the multiplex PCR reads in MiXCR, keeping a single row per CDR3 protein. The sample yields 700,000 to 850,000 distinct CDR3 sequences, 30% to 40% seen once. The source material was blood. The receptors were gathered from a woman in her thirties or forties with Graves' hyperthyroidism.

In this sample, this clonotype turned up a few times. The gene calls are TRBV6-2 or TRBV6-3 and TRBJ1-5; D possibly corresponds to TRBD1 (6 bases). From germline, CDR1 is MNHEY and CDR2 SVGEGT. Deletions cut 1 base from V and 5 bases from J, with 12 bases between. This CDR3 spans 15 amino acids. CDR3 amino acids: CASSYWDTRDQPQHF. CDR3 DNA sequence: TGTGCCAGCAGTTACTGGGACACGAGAGATCAGCCCCAGCATTTT.

This clonotype occurred a few times. The chain combines TRBV11-2 with TRBJ1-1, with D possibly TRBD1 on 6 matching bases. V lost 7 bases to trimming and J lost 5 bases, with 17 bases between them. The CDR3 length is 14 residues. The germline CDR1 and CDR2 sequences are SGHAT and FQNNGV. This CDR3 reads CASTRGGGITEAFF. The CDR3 DNA sequence: TGTGCCAGCACCCGGGGAGGGGGAATAACTGAAGCTTTCTTT.

This clonotype was recorded many times. The V gene is TRBV10-3, the J gene TRBJ1-6, with D maybe TRBD1 (6 bases). The CDR3 has 15 residues. CDR1 and CDR2 from the germline V gene are ENHRY and SYGVKD. Between the trimmed V and J ends, which lost 0 bases and 8 bases, there was a span of 11 bases. The CDR3 is CAISESRGRDSPLHF. CDR3 DNA sequence: TGTGCCATCAGTGAGTCGCGGGGGCGGGATTCACCCCTCCACTTT.

The chain uses TRBV4-1 and TRBJ1-4; D is possibly TRBD1 (6 bases). V shed 0 bases and J shed 4 bases, with 18 bases lying between them. The CDR3 runs to 18 residues. The germline V gene has CDR1 MGHRA and CDR2 YSYEKL. The CDR3 coding sequence is TGCGCCAGCAGCCAAGAAGGAGAGGGGGGTACCTTTAATGAAAAACTGTTTTTT. The encoded protein is CASSQEGEGGTFNEKLFF.

There are many counts of this clonotype. The DNA for the CDR3 is TGTGCCAGTAGCCAGGGAGAAGGCTACACCTTC. Translation gives CASSQGEGYTF. The chain employs TRBV19 and TRBJ1-2, with D perhaps TRBD1 (5 bases). This CDR3 region has 11 residues. With 6 bases removed from V and 8 bases from J, the gap between germline ends came to 10 bases. Per germline, CDR1 LNHDA and CDR2 SQIVND (reference sequence).

The chain carries TRBV12-3 or TRBV12-4 and TRBJ2-2; D remains ambiguous. V was clipped by 3 bases and J by 6 bases, with 8 bases between them. The CDR3 is made up of 13 amino acids. Here the CDR3 reads CASSFRIAGELFF. The CDR3, as DNA: TGTGCCAGCAGTTTTCGGATCGCCGGGGAGCTGTTTTTT.

This clonotype was counted ten times or more. CDR3 sequence (DNA): TGTGCCAGCAGCTTAGATTCATCAGATGGCTACACCTTC. This translates into CASSLDSSDGYTF. The chain combines TRBV13 with TRBJ1-2; D call uncertain. The V gene's germline CDR1 is PRHDT and CDR2 FYEKMQ (reference sequence). V was clipped by 1 base and J by 6 bases, with 9 bases between them. This CDR3 has 13 residues.

This sequence joins TRBV7-9 and TRBJ2-5; 8 bases line up with TRBD2. J gave up 3 bases and V 5 bases, and 17 bases lay outside the gene matches. Germline loops: CDR1 SEHNR, CDR2 FQNEAQ (reference sequence). The CDR3 sequence is 18 residues long. The CDR3 region is CASSLTGTSWPHKETQYF. CDR3 coding DNA: TGTGCCAGCAGCCTGACGGGGACTAGTTGGCCCCACAAAGAGACCCAGTACTTC.

In the case of this clonotype: A much larger clone sits a single nucleotide away, making a read error possible. This rearrangement joins TRBV7-9 to TRBJ1-2, with no clear D. The germline gives CDR1 SEHNR, CDR2 FQNEAQ (reference sequence). The CDR3 covers 15 residues. Written as DNA, the CDR3 is TGTGCCAGCAGCACAAGTAAGAACATTAACTCTGGCTACACCTTC. Its translation is CASSTSKNINSGYTF.

The V gene is TRBV7-9, the J gene TRBJ1-2; D gene unclear. The germline V gene encodes CDR1 SEHNR and CDR2 FQNEAQ (reference sequence). The CDR3 has 12 amino acids. V lost 4 bases and J lost 7, with 10 bases in between. The CDR3 region is CASSSTKGGYTF. The CDR3, as DNA: TGTGCCAGCAGCTCGACCAAGGGTGGCTACACCTTC. Combining the CDR3 with reference TRBV7-9 and TRBJ1-2 gives the whole variable domain DTGVSQNPRHKITKRGQNVTFRCDPISEHNRLYWYRQTLGQGPEFLTYFQNEAQLEKSRLLSDRFSAERPKGSFSTLEIQRTEQGDSAMYLCASSSTKGGYTFGSGTRLTVV.

In its sample, this clonotype was seen many times. V and J are TRBV12-3 or TRBV12-4 and TRBJ1-3, with D hard to call. Between the trimmed V and J ends, which lost 6 bases and 7 bases, there was a span of 7 bases. The CDR3 extends over 11 amino acids. The CDR3 DNA reads TGTGCCAGCAGCCCTAAGAACACCATATATTTT. This encodes CASSPKNTIYF.

This clonotype was counted many times. The J gene is TRBJ2-7, the V gene TRBV7-9; TRBD2 might be the D (6 bases). The CDR3 extends over 13 amino acids. V shed 8 bases and J shed 1 base, with 12 bases lying between them. Germline V lookup: CDR1 SEHNR, CDR2 FQNEAQ (reference sequence). The CDR3 sequence: CASGRGGSYEQYF. In DNA form, the CDR3 reads TGTGCCAGCGGGCGGGGTGGTTCCTACGAGCAGTACTTC.

Many counts were recorded for this clonotype. V is TRBV25-1 and J is TRBJ2-5; D may be TRBD2 (6 bases). From germline, CDR1 is MGHDK and CDR2 SYGVNS. Trimming removed 4 bases from V and 5 bases from J, with 17 bases in between. The CDR3 extends over 15 amino acids. This chain's CDR3 is CASSATGTPQETQYF. The CDR3 DNA reads TGTGCCAGCAGTGCAACCGGGACTCCTCAGGAGACCCAGTACTTC.

The chain has TRBV7-8 and TRBJ1-5; D remains unclear. Germline V lookup: CDR1 SGHVS, CDR2 FQNEAQ. Trimming removed 2 bases from V and 0 bases from J, with 14 bases in between. This CDR3 is built from 17 residues. The CDR3 region has the DNA TGTGCCAGCAGCTTATTTGCGTCAGAAACTAGCAATCAGCCCCAGCATTTT. The encoded protein is CASSLFASETSNQPQHF.

In its sample, this clonotype was seen once. A much larger clone is a single base away; this may be a read error. This chain connects TRBV10-1 to TRBJ1-2; D is uncertain. Trimming removed 6 bases at V and 7 bases at J, with 15 bases between. This CDR3 spans 13 amino acids. Germline V gives CDR1 WNHNN, CDR2 SYGVQD (reference sequence). CDR3 sequence: CASSPKVSGGYTF. The DNA of the CDR3 is TGCGCCAGCAGCCCGAAAGTTTCCGGTGGCTACACCTTC.

This clonotype was observed at least ten times. V gene TRBV7-2 combines with J gene TRBJ2-5; 9 nucleotides match TRBD1. CDR1 and CDR2 from the germline V gene are SGHTA and FQGNSA. J lost 5 bases, V lost 5 bases, and 9 bases had no gene match. This CDR3 is built from 15 residues. The CDR3 DNA follows: TGTGCCAGCAGCCCGTGGACAGGGGAGGGGGAGACCCAGTACTTC. Amino acid sequence: CASSPWTGEGETQYF. The full variable domain, rest sourced from reference TRBV7-2 and TRBJ2-5, is GAGVSQSPSNKVTEKGKDVELRCDPISGHTALYWYRQSLGQGLEFLIYFQGNSAPDKSGLPSDRFSAERTGGSVSTLTIQRTQQEDSAVYLCASSPWTGEGETQYFGPGTRLLVL.

This clonotype showed up many times. The J gene is TRBJ2-7, the V gene TRBV19, with 7 positions matching TRBD2. The CDR3 runs 14 residues. In germline, CDR1 is LNHDA, CDR2 SQIVND (reference sequence). Trimming removed 5 bases from V and 2 bases from J; junction bases left unmatched: 6. Written as DNA, the CDR3 is TGTGCCAGTAGTTCACTAGCGACTGCCTACGAGCAGTACTTC. Its translation is CASSSLATAYEQYF.

This chain joins TRBV25-1 and TRBJ2-7, with 9 bases identical to TRBD1. Germline-derived CDR1 and CDR2 are MGHDK and SYGVNS. V shed 6 bases and J 6 bases; nucleotides not matched to a gene: 12. The CDR3 has 15 residues. The DNA for the CDR3 is TGTGCCAGCAGACTGCCGGGACAGGGAATGACCGAGCAGTACTTC. Translation: CASRLPGQGMTEQYF.

This sequence joins TRBV30 and TRBJ1-6, with 9 bases fitting TRBD1. Per germline, CDR1 GTSNPN and CDR2 SVGIG (reference sequence). Trimming cost V 1 base and J 10 bases; bases outside gene matches: 5. This CDR3 region has 14 residues. CDR3 amino acids: CAWSEGTGISPLHF. The CDR3 DNA follows: TGTGCCTGGAGTGAGGGGACAGGGATCTCACCCCTCCACTTT.

This clonotype was recorded many times. This chain connects TRBV15 to TRBJ1-2, with D tentatively TRBD1 (5 bases). Germline CDR1 is LNHNV and CDR2 is YYDKDF (reference sequence). V dropped 0 bases and J dropped 6 bases, with 17 bases sitting between them. This CDR3 spans 16 amino acids. The CDR3 sequence is CATSRDLRGPGDGYTF. The CDR3 coding sequence is TGTGCCACCAGCAGAGATCTCCGGGGCCCGGGGGATGGCTACACCTTC. Full variable domain (missing parts from reference TRBV15 and TRBJ1-2): DAMVIQNPRYQVTQFGKPVTLSCSQTLNHNVMYWYQQKSSQAPKLLFHYYDKDFNNEADTPDNFQSRRPNTSFCFLDIRSPGLGDTAMYLCATSRDLRGPGDGYTFGSGTRLTVV.

This clonotype has ten or more counts. V and J are TRBV7-6 and TRBJ1-1; perhaps TRBD1 as D (6 bases). This CDR3 region has 14 residues. V was cut by 4 bases and J by 1 base, with 10 bases left in between. Germline-derived CDR1 and CDR2 are SGHVS and FNYEAQ. This CDR3 reads CASSSIGGNTEAFF. For the CDR3, the DNA is TGTGCCAGCAGCTCGATAGGGGGGAACACTGAAGCTTTCTTT.

The chain uses TRBV6-2 or TRBV6-3 and TRBJ2-6; no clear D gene. The germline V and J ends were trimmed by 2 bases and 4 bases, with 6 bases remaining between them. Germline CDR1 reads MNHEY; CDR2 reads SVGEGT. CDR3 length equals 14 residues. CDR3 amino acids: CASSYAVGANVLTF. The CDR3 DNA reads as TGTGCCAGCAGTTACGCGGTGGGGGCCAACGTCCTGACTTTC.

The V call is TRBV28, the J call TRBJ2-6; TRBD1 matches at 10 bases. V trimming: 5 bases; J trimming: 3 bases; junction bases outside the gene matches: 10. CDR1 is MDHEN and CDR2 is SYDVKM in the germline V gene. This CDR3 has 18 residues. The CDR3 sequence is CASSTPGTGVRGANVLTF. The DNA for the CDR3 is TGTGCCAGCAGTACCCCCGGGACAGGGGTTCGTGGGGCCAACGTCCTGACTTTC.